These 2 T cell receptor beta chains were all obtained from the same sample, sequenced in a study of blood T cell repertoires in COVID-19. Only in-frame clones appear in the TCRdb table, and some are missing; sequencing was by immunoSEQ multiplex PCR. The profile shows 130,000 to 150,000 clones, 65% to 80% of them singletons. Sequenced material: peripheral blood. The receptors originated from an older woman with acute or convalescent COVID-19.

The V call is TRBV18, the J call TRBJ2-7, with 7 bases that match TRBD2. Losses at the gene ends were 2 bases for V and 0 bases for J; bases not matched to a gene: 1. Germline CDR1 is KGHSH and CDR2 is LQKENI. This CDR3 contains 14 residues. In DNA, the CDR3 is TGTGCCAGCTCACCAGCGGGAGCCTCCTACGAGCAGTACTTC. As protein: CASSPAGASYEQYF.

This clone was detected only a few times. The chain has TRBV24-1 and TRBJ2-7; D is unresolved. The CDR3 has 14 amino acids. CDR1 is KGHDR, CDR2 SFDVKD, per germline. Deletions cut 9 bases from V and 0 bases from J, with 14 bases between. The CDR3 is CATCSPSSSYEQYF. The CDR3 DNA follows: TGTGCCACCTGTAGTCCCTCGAGCTCCTACGAGCAGTACTTC.